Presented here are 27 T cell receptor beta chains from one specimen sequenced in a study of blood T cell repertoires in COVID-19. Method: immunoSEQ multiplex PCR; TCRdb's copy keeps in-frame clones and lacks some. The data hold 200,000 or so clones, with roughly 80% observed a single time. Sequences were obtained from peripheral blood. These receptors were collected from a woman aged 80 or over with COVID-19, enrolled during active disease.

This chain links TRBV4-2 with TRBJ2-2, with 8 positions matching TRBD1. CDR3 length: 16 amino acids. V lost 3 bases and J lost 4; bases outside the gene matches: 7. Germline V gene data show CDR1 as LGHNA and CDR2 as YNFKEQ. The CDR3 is CASSHAQGEGTGELFF. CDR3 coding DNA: TGTGCCAGCAGCCATGCACAGGGGGAAGGCACCGGGGAGCTGTTTTTT.

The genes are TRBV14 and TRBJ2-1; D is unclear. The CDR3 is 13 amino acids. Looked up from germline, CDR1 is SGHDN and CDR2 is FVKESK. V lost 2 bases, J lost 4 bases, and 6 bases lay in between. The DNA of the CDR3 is TGTGCCAGCAGCCAATGGCAGTACAATGAGCAGTTCTTC. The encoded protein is CASSQWQYNEQFF.

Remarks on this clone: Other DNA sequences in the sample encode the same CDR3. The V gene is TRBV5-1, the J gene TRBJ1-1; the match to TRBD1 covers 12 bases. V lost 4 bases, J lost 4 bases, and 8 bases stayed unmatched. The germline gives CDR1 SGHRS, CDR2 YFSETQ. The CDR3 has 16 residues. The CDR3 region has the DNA TGCGCCAGCAGCCCAGGGACAGGGGGCGCGGGCACTGAAGCTTTCTTT. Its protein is CASSPGTGGAGTEAFF.

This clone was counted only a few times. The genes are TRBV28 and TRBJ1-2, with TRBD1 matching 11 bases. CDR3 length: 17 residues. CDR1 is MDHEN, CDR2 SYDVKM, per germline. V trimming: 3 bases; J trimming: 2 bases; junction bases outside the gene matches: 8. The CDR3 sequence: CASSFPGTGGTNYGYTF. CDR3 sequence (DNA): TGTGCCAGCAGTTTCCCAGGGACAGGGGGAACCAACTATGGCTACACCTTC.

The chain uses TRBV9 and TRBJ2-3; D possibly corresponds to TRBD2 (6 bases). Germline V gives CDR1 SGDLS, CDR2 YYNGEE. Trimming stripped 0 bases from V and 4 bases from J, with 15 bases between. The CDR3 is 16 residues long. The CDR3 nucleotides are TGTGCCAGCAGCGTAGGAAGGGGCGGGGAGGCAGATACGCAGTATTTT. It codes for CASSVGRGGEADTQYF.

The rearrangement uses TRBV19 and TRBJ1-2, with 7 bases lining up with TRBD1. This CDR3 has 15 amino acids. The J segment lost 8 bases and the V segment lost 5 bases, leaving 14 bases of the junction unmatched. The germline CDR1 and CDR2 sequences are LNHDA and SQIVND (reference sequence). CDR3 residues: CASSPRTGGRWGYTF. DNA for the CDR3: TGTGCCAGTAGTCCCCGGACAGGAGGCCGCTGGGGCTACACCTTC. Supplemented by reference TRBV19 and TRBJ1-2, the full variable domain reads DGGITQSPKYLFRKEGQNVTLSCEQNLNHDAMYWYRQDPGQGLRLIYYSQIVNDFQKGDIAEGYSVSREKKESFPLTVTSAQKNPTAFYLCASSPRTGGRWGYTFGSGTRLTVV.

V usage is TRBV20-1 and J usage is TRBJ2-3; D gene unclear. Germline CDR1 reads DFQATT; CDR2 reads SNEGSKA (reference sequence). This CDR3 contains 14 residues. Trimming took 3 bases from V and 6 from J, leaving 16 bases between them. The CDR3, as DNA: TGCAGTGCTAGTAACAGCCGCCATGGGGATACGCAGTATTTT. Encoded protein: CSASNSRHGDTQYF.

The CDR3 DNA sequence: TGTGCCAGCAGCTGGGACAGGGGTCACGGGGAGCTGTTTTTT. Encoded protein: CASSWDRGHGELFF. The gene calls are TRBV7-2 and TRBJ2-2; 10 positions match TRBD1. The CDR3 is made up of 14 amino acids. Germline lookup yields CDR1 SGHTA and CDR2 FQGNSA. The V and J ends lost 4 bases and 7 bases, in that order; junction bases with no gene match: 3.

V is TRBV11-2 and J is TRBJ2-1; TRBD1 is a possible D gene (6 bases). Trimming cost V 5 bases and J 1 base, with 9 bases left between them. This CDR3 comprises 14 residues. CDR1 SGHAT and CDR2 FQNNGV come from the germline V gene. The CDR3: CASSGQISYNEQFF. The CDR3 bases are TGTGCCAGCAGCGGACAGATTTCCTACAATGAGCAGTTCTTC.

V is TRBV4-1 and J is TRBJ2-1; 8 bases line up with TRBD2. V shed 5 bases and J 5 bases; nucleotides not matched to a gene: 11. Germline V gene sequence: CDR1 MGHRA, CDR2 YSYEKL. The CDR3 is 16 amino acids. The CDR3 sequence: CASSYVGRARDNEQFF. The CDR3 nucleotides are TGCGCCAGCAGCTATGTCGGGAGGGCCCGGGACAATGAGCAGTTCTTC.

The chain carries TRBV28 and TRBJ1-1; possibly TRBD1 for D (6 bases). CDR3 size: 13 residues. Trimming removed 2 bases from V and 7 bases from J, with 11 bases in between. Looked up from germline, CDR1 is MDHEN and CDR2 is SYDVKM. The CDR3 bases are TGTGCCAGCAGTTTACAGGGGAACGATGAAGCTTTCTTT. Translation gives CASSLQGNDEAFF. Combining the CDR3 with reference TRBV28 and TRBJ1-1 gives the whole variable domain DVKVTQSSRYLVKRTGEKVFLECVQDMDHENMFWYRQDPGLGLRLIYFSYDVKMKEKGDIPEGYSVSREKKERFSLILESASTNQTSMYLCASSLQGNDEAFFGQGTRLTVV.

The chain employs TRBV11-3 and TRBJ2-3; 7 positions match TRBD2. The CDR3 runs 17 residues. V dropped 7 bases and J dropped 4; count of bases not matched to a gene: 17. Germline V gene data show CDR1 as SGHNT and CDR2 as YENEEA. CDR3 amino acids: CASNPGGGRAPADTQYF. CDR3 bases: TGTGCCAGCAACCCCGGCGGGGGACGGGCCCCAGCAGATACGCAGTATTTT.

CDR3 nucleotide sequence: TGTGCCAGCAGTTACCCGTACCGGGACAGAAATTCACCCCTCCACTTT. It codes for CASSYPYRDRNSPLHF. V usage is TRBV6-2 or TRBV6-3 and J usage is TRBJ1-6; 7 bases agree with TRBD1. The V gene's germline CDR1 is MNHEY and CDR2 SVGEGT. The CDR3 contains 16 residues. Trimming cost V 2 bases and J 7 bases; bases outside gene matches: 8.

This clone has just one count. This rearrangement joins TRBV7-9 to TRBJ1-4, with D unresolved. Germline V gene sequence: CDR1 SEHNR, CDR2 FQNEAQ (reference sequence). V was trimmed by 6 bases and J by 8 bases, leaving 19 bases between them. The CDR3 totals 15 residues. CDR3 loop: CASRSGSTPREKLFF. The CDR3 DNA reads TGTGCCAGCAGGAGCGGTTCGACTCCGCGGGAAAAACTGTTTTTT.

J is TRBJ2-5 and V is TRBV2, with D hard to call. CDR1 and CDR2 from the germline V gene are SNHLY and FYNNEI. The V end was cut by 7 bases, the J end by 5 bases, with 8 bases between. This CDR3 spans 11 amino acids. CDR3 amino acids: CASIGIETQYF. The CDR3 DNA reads TGTGCCAGCATTGGCATTGAGACCCAGTACTTC. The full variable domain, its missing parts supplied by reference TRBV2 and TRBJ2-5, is EPEVTQTPSHQVTQMGQEVILRCVPISNHLYFYWYRQILGQKVEFLVSFYNNEISEKSEIFDDQFSVERPDGSNFTLKIRSTKLEDSAMYFCASIGIETQYFGPGTRLLVL.

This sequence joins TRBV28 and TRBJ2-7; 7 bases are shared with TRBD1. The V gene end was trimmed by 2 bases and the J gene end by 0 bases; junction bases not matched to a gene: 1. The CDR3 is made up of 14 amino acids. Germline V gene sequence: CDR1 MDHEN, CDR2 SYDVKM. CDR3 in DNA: TGTGCCAGCAGTTTACGGGACAGCTCCTACGAGCAGTACTTC. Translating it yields CASSLRDSSYEQYF.

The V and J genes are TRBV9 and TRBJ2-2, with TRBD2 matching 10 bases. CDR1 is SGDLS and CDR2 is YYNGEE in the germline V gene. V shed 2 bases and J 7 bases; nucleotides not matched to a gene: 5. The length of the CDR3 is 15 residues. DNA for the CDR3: TGTGCCAGCAGCGTCAAAGCGGGAGGGGGCGGGGAGCTGTTTTTT. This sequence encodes CASSVKAGGGGELFF.

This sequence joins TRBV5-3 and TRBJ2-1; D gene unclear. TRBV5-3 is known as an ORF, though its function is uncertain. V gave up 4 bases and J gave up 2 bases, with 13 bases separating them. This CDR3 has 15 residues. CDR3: CARSTTPSPYNEQFF. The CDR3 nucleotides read TGTGCCAGAAGCACGACACCCTCGCCCTACAATGAGCAGTTCTTC.

Here the CDR3 reads CASSRDTYEQYF. The DNA for the CDR3 is TGTGCCAGCAGCCGGGACACTTACGAGCAGTACTTC. The chain carries TRBV6-6 and TRBJ2-7, with D possibly being TRBD1 (6 bases). Between the trimmed V and J ends, which lost 6 bases and 4 bases, there was a span of 10 bases. Germline lookup yields CDR1 MNHNY and CDR2 SVGAGI (reference sequence). The CDR3 runs 12 residues.

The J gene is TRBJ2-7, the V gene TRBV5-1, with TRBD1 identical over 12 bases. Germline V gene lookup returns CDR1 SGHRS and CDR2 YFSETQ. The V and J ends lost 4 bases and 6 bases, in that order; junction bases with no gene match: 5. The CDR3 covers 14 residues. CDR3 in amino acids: CASSPGQGAGEQYF. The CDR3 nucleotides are TGCGCCAGCAGCCCGGGACAGGGGGCTGGCGAGCAGTACTTC. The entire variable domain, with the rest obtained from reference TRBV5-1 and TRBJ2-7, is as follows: KAGVTQTPRYLIKTRGQQVTLSCSPISGHRSVSWYQQTPGQGLQFLFEYFSETQRNKGNFPGRFSGRQFSNSRSEMNVSTLELGDSALYLCASSPGQGAGEQYFGPGTRLTVT.

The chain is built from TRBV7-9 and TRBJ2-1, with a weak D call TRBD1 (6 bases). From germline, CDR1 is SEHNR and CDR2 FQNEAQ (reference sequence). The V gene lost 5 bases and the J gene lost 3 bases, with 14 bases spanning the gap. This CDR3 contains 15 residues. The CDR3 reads CASSLRGNIYNEQFF. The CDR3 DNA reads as TGTGCCAGCAGCCTCAGGGGTAATATCTACAATGAGCAGTTCTTC.

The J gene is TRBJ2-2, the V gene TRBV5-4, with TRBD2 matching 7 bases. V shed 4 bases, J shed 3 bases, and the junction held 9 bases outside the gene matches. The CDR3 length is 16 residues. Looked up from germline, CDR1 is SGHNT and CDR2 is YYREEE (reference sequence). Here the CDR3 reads CASSPRPSGDTGELFF. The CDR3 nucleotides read TGTGCCAGCAGCCCACGGCCGAGCGGGGACACCGGGGAGCTGTTTTTT.

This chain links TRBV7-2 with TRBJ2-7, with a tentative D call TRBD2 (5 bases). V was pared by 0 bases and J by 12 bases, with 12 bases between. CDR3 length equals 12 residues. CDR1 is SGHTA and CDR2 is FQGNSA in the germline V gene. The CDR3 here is CASSLALGRPYF. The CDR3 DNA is TGTGCCAGCAGCTTAGCACTAGGTCGGCCGTACTTC.

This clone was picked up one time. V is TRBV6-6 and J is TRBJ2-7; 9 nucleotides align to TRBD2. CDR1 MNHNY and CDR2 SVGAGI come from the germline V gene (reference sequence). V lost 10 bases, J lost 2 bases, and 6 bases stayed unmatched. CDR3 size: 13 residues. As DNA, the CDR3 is TGTGCCACCCGGACTAGCGTAACCTACGAGCAGTACTTC. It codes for CATRTSVTYEQYF.

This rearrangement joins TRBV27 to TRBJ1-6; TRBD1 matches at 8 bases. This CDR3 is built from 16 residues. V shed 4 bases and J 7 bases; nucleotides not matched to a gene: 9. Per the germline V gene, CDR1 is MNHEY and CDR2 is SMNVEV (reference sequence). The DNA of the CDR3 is TGTGCCAGCAGTTCTGCGCAGGGGGCAGGAAATTCACCCCTCCACTTT. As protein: CASSSAQGAGNSPLHF.

The DNA for the CDR3 is TGTGCCAGCAGCCCGCGGGGGGTTTATTTCTATGGCTACACCTTC. Translation: CASSPRGVYFYGYTF. The V call is TRBV5-6, the J call TRBJ1-2, with D maybe TRBD1 (5 bases). With 4 bases removed from V and 4 bases from J, the gap between germline ends came to 17 bases. CDR1 SGHDT and CDR2 YYEEEE come from the germline V gene. The CDR3 has 15 amino acids.

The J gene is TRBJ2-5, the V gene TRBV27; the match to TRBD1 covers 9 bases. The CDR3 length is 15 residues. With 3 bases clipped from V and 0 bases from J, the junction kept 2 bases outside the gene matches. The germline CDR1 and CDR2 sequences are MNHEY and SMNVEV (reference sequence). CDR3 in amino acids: CASSFGQGYQETQYF. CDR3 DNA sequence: TGTGCCAGCAGTTTCGGACAGGGGTACCAAGAGACCCAGTACTTC.